This entry concerns a single TCR beta chain. Its target is unknown. The data originate from a study of T cells after yellow fever vaccination. General study points: A faster peak, day 5 versus 15, was reached by the weaker secondary response.

There are 15 residues in the CDR3. V lost 2 bases to trimming and J lost 8 bases, with 18 bases between them. The germline CDR1 and CDR2 sequences are MDHEN and SYDVKM. In TCRdb, the 5' RACE reads were re-called with MiXCR into one record per CDR3 protein. This sample yields 250,000 to 350,000 distinct CDR3 sequences, of which 3.5% to 4.5% are seen a single time; approximately 19% belongs to the top ten. This rearrangement joins TRBV28 to TRBJ1-1; tentative D call: TRBD1 (5 bases). The source was PBMCs, collected 15 days after the yellow fever booster vaccination. The receptor was derived from a man aged 18 to 30 who received the YFV17D yellow fever vaccine. CDR3 amino acids: CASSLGGAQVGEAFF. The CDR3 nucleotides read TGTGCCAGCAGTTTAGGAGGGGCGCAAGTCGGGGAAGCTTTCTTT. Looking up the rest from reference TRBV28 and TRBJ1-1 gives the full variable domain: DVKVTQSSRYLVKRTGEKVFLECVQDMDHENMFWYRQDPGLGLRLIYFSYDVKMKEKGDIPEGYSVSREKKERFSLILESASTNQTSMYLCASSLGGAQVGEAFFGQGTRLTVV.